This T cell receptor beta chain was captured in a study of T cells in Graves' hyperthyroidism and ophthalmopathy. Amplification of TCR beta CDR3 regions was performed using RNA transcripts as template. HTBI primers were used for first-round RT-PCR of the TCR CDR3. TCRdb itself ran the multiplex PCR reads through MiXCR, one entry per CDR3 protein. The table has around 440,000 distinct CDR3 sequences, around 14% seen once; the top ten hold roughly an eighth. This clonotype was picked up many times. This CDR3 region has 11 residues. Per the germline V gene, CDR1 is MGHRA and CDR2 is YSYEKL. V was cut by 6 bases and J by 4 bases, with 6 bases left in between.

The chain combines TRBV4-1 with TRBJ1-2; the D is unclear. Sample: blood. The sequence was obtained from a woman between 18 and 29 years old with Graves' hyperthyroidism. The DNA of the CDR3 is TGCGCCAGCAGGAACAGCTATGGCTACACCTTC. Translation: CASRNSYGYTF.